Listed here is a single T cell receptor (beta chain). The antigen is undetermined. The data derive from a study of T cell repertoires in cytomegalovirus infection. The CDR3 contains 15 residues. The V gene lost 1 base and the J gene lost 0 bases, with 8 bases spanning the gap. The V gene's germline CDR1 is SGHDT and CDR2 YYEEEE. TCRdb re-called the reads through MiXCR, storing one row per CDR3 protein. The sample shows approximately 910,000 distinct CDR3 sequences, less than 35% of them seen only once. This chain uses TRBV5-6 with TRBJ2-1; D perhaps matches TRBD1 (6 bases). The sample consisted of cultured CD8+ T cells from PBMCs, taken from culture after CMV antigen stimulation. The clonotype originates from a human donor in good health (CMV status not recorded). Some clones in this sample may be carry-over from other donors' samples. CDR3 sequence (DNA): TGTGCCAGCAGCTTGAACAGGGACTCCTACAATGAGCAGTTCTTC. Translated, it gives CASSLNRDSYNEQFF.